What follows are 10 T cell receptor beta chains derived from one specimen sequenced in a study of cytomegalovirus exposure and HLA in healthy donors. Primers for the PCR totalled 60 Vbeta and 13 Jbeta. Profiling relied on immunoSEQ multiplex PCR, and the TCRdb table lists in-frame clones only, not all of them. The sample contains approximately 110,000 clones, about 70% of which appear only once. Sequenced sample: PBMCs. These receptor sequences come from a man aged 25 to 40 in good health and CMV-seropositive.

This clone was detected only once. The chain carries TRBV19 and TRBJ2-6; 8 bases match TRBD1. Germline CDR1 is LNHDA and CDR2 is SQIVND (reference sequence). CDR3 length: 15 residues. V was clipped by 10 bases and J by 1 base; unmatched bases: 6. The CDR3 loop is CATGQGRSGANVLTF. CDR3 DNA: TGTGCCACCGGACAGGGAAGGTCTGGGGCCAACGTCCTGACTTTC.

This chain's CDR3 is CASSPGQSSYNSPLHF. The CDR3 DNA sequence: TGTGCCAGCAGCCCCGGACAGAGCTCCTATAATTCACCCCTCCACTTT. This chain links TRBV7-6 with TRBJ1-6, with D perhaps TRBD1 (6 bases). Germline V lookup: CDR1 SGHVS, CDR2 FNYEAQ. The CDR3 length is 16 residues. V lost 5 bases to trimming and J lost 0 bases, with 11 bases between them.

The CDR3 sequence is CASYGQGTYNEQFF. As DNA, the CDR3 is TGTGCCAGTTACGGACAGGGAACCTACAATGAGCAGTTCTTC. This sequence joins TRBV28 and TRBJ2-1, with 8 bases matching TRBD1. CDR1 MDHEN and CDR2 SYDVKM come from the germline V gene. After removal of 9 bases from V and 2 bases from J, the junction contained 6 bases not matched to a gene. The CDR3 extends over 14 amino acids.

The CDR3: CASRPGLEDEQFF. The CDR3 nucleotides are TGTGCCAGCAGACCGGGACTAGAGGATGAGCAGTTCTTC. The chain employs TRBV27 and TRBJ2-1; TRBD2 agrees at 8 bases. With V trimmed by 6 bases and J by 8 bases, 6 bases remained unmatched. The CDR3 has 13 amino acids. The V gene's germline CDR1 is MNHEY and CDR2 SMNVEV (reference sequence).

This clone came up a few times. This chain links TRBV19 with TRBJ2-3, with 9 nucleotides matching TRBD1. Germline V gene sequence: CDR1 LNHDA, CDR2 SQIVND (reference sequence). The V segment lost 9 bases and the J segment 1 base; nucleotides outside the gene matches: 5. CDR3 length: 14 residues. CDR3 nucleotide sequence: TGTGCCAGCCCCGGGACAGGGTGCACAGATACGCAGTATTTT. It specifies CASPGTGCTDTQYF.

The chain joins TRBV6-1 to TRBJ2-2; D ambiguous. This CDR3 is built from 15 residues. Trimming left V 4 bases short and J 1 base short, with 10 bases between. The germline CDR1 and CDR2 sequences are MNHNS and SASEGT. The CDR3 nucleotides read TGTGCCAGCAGTGGGGCCCCAGTGAACACCGGGGAGCTGTTTTTT. This encodes CASSGAPVNTGELFF.

This chain joins TRBV10-3 and TRBJ1-1, with D hard to call. V dropped 4 bases and J dropped 0 bases, with 6 bases sitting between them. The germline V gene encodes CDR1 ENHRY and CDR2 SYGVKD. There are 13 residues in the CDR3. CDR3 DNA: TGTGCCATCAGTGGAGCGGTGAACACTGAAGCTTTCTTT. Protein: CAISGAVNTEAFF.

This chain joins TRBV18 and TRBJ1-5; TRBD1 might be the D (6 bases). Per germline, CDR1 KGHSH and CDR2 LQKENI. The ends were cut back, 2 bases at V and 4 bases at J, with 12 bases in the middle. The CDR3 runs 15 residues. This chain's CDR3 is CASSPTQGGNQPQHF. The CDR3 coding sequence is TGTGCCAGCTCACCAACACAGGGTGGGAATCAGCCCCAGCATTTT.

This clone was recorded once. The chain links TRBV9 to TRBJ1-6; 10 nucleotides match TRBD1. CDR3 length: 16 residues. Per the germline V gene, CDR1 is SGDLS and CDR2 is YYNGEE. V gave up 2 bases and J gave up 7 bases; unmatched junction bases: 6. In nucleotides, the CDR3 is TGTGCCAGCAGCGTCCTAGCGGGACAGGGGAATTCACCCCTCCACTTT. Translating it yields CASSVLAGQGNSPLHF.

The V call is TRBV29-1, the J call TRBJ2-3; 7 positions agree with TRBD2. The CDR3 sequence is 16 residues long. CDR1 and CDR2 (germline): SQVTM, ANQGSEA. The ends lost 3 bases at V and 0 bases at J; junction bases unmatched: 9. CDR3 sequence (DNA): TGCAGCGTTGAGTATAGCGGGTTCACTAGCACAGATACGCAGTATTTT. Its translation: CSVEYSGFTSTDTQYF.